This section outlines one T cell receptor (beta chain) sequence together with its context. This record comes from a study of blood T cell repertoires in COVID-19. Study details: The United States, Italy and Spain supplied acute and convalescent COVID-19 samples.

V shed 6 bases and J 4 bases; nucleotides not matched to a gene: 5. Germline V gives CDR1 SNHLY, CDR2 FYNNEI. CDR3 size: 13 residues. Sequenced by immunoSEQ multiplex PCR; TCRdb stores in-frame clones only, minus some. The sample shows about 88,000 clones, about nine tenths of them seen only once. V usage is TRBV2 and J usage is TRBJ1-1; 7 bases map to TRBD1. Sequences were obtained from peripheral blood. This TCR was sampled from a male donor with acute or convalescent COVID-19. CDR3 loop: CASRTTGRTEAFF. In nucleotides, the CDR3 is TGTGCCAGCAGAACGACAGGGCGCACTGAAGCTTTCTTT.